The clone carrying this TCR beta chain was observed a handful of times. RNA transcripts were the template, and TCR beta CDR3 regions were amplified from them. An opening RT-PCR round employed HTBI primers and preceded a second-round multiplex PCR. TCRdb passed the multiplex PCR reads through MiXCR, listing each CDR3 protein once. The table includes hundreds of thousands of distinct CDR3 sequences, 35% to 50% detected once. This sample is drawn from a study of Graves' ophthalmopathy and Graves' hyperthyroidism. This sequence was found in an adult man with Graves' ophthalmopathy. Input material: peripheral blood.

The DNA for the CDR3 is TGTGCCAGCAGCATAACACCGGTGACAGGGGATCAGCCCCAGCATTTT. Its translation is CASSITPVTGDQPQHF. This sequence joins TRBV12-3 or TRBV12-4 and TRBJ1-5; 8 bases align to TRBD1. There are 16 residues in the CDR3. J gave up 5 bases and V 6 bases, and 12 bases lay outside the gene matches.